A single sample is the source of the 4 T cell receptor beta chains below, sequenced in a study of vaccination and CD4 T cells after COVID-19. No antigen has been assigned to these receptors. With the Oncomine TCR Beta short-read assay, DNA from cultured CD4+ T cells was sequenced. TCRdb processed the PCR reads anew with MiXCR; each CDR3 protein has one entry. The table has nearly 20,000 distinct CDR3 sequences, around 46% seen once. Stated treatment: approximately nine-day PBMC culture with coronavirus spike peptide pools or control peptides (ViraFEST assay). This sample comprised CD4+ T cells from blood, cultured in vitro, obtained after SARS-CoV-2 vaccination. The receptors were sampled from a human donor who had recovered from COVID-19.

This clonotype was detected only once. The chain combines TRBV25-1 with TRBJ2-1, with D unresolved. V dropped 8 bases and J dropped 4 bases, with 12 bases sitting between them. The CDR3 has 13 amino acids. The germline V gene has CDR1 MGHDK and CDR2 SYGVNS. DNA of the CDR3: TGTGCCAGCGGGCCAAGCCCATACAATGAGCAGTTCTTC. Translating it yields CASGPSPYNEQFF.

CDR3 nucleotides: TGTGCCAGCAGCGTGGCAGGGGGCTCCGTAGAGACCCAGTACTTC. It is translated as CASSVAGGSVETQYF. V usage is TRBV9 and J usage is TRBJ2-5; 8 bases are shared with TRBD1. Germline V gene sequence: CDR1 SGDLS, CDR2 YYNGEE. The CDR3 is 15 residues long. V lost 2 bases to trimming and J lost 4 bases; unmatched junction nucleotides: 7.

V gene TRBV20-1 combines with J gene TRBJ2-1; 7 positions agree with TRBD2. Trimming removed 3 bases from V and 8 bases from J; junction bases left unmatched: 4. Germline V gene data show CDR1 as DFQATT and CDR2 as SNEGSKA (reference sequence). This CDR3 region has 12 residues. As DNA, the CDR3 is TGCAGTGCTAGTGGGACTAACTATGAGCAGTTCTTC. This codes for CSASGTNYEQFF.

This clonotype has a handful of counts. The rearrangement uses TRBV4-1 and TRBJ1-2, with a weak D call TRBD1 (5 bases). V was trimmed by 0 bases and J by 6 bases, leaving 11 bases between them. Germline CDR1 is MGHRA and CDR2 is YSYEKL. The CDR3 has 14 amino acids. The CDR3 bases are TGCGCCAGCAGCCAAGATGTGGGGGAACATGGCTACACCTTC. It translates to CASSQDVGEHGYTF.